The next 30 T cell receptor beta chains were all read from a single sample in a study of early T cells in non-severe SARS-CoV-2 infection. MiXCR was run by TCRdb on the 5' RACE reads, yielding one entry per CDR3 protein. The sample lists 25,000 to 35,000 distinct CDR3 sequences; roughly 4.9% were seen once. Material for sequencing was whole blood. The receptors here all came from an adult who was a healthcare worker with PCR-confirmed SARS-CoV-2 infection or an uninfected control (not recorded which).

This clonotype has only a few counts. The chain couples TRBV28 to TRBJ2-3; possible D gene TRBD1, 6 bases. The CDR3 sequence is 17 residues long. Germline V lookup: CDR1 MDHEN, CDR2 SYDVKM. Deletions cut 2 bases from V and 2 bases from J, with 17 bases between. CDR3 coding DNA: TGTGCCAGCAGTTTACAGTGGGGAACAGGGTACACAGATACGCAGTATTTT. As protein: CASSLQWGTGYTDTQYF.

The CDR3 DNA is TGTGCCAGCAGAACAGGGGCGGCCTACGAGCAGTACTTC. Protein sequence: CASRTGAAYEQYF. The chain employs TRBV12-3 or TRBV12-4 and TRBJ2-7; 7 positions match TRBD1. V was clipped by 6 bases and J by 2 bases; unmatched bases: 4. The CDR3 is 13 residues long.

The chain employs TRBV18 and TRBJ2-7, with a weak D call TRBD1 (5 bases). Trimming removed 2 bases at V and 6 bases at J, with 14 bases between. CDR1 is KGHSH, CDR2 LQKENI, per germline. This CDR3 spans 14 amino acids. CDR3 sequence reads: CASSPGAGPGEQYF. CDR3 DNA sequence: TGTGCCAGCTCACCAGGAGCAGGGCCAGGCGAGCAGTACTTC.

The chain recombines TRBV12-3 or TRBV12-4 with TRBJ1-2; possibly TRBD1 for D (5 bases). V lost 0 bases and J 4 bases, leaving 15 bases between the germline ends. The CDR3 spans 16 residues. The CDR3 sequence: CASSLAGGSGGYGYTF. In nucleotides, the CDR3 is TGTGCCAGCAGTTTAGCTGGAGGGAGCGGGGGCTATGGCTACACCTTC.

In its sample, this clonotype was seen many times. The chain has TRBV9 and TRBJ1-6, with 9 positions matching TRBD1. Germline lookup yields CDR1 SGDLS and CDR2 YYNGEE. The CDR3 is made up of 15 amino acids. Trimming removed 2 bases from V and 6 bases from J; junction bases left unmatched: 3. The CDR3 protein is CASSVRTGANSPLHF. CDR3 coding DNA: TGTGCCAGCAGCGTTCGGACAGGGGCTAATTCACCCCTCCACTTT.

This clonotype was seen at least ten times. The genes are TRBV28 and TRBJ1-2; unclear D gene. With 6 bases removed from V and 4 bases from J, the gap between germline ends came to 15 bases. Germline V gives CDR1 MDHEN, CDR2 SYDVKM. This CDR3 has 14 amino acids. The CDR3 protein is CASREGRRSYGYTF. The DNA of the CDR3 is TGTGCCAGCAGGGAAGGGCGAAGGAGCTATGGCTACACCTTC.

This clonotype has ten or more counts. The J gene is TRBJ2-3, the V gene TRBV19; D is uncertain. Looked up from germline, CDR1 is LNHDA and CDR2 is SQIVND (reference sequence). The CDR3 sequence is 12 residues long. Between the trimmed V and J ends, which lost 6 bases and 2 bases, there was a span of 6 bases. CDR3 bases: TGTGCCAGTAGGACGGACACAGATACGCAGTATTTT. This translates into CASRTDTDTQYF.

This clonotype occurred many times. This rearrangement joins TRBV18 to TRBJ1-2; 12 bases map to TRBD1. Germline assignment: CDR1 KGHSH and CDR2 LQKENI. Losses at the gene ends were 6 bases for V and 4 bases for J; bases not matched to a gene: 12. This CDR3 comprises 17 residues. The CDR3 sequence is CASSPGTGGELAYGYTF. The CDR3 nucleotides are TGTGCCAGCTCGCCCGGGACAGGGGGCGAGTTAGCCTATGGCTACACCTTC.

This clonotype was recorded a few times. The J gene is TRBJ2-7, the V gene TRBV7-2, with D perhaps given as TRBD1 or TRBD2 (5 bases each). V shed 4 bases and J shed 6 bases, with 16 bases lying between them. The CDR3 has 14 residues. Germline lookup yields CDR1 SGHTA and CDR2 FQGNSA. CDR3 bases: TGTGCCAGCAGCTCCCGGGACGGAGTGGGCGAGCAGTACTTC. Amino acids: CASSSRDGVGEQYF.

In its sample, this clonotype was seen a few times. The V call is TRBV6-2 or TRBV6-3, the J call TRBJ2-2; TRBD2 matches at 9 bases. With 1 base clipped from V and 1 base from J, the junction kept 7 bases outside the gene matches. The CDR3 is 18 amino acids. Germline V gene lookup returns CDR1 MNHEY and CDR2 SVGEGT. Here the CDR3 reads CASSYFSPSGKNTGELFF. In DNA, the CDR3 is TGTGCCAGCAGTTACTTTTCCCCTAGCGGGAAGAACACCGGGGAGCTGTTTTTT.

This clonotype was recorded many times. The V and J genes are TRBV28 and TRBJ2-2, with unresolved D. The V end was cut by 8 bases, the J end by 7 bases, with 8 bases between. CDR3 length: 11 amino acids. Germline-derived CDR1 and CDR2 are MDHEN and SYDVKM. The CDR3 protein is CASDDDGELFF. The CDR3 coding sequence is TGTGCCAGCGACGATGACGGGGAGCTGTTTTTT.

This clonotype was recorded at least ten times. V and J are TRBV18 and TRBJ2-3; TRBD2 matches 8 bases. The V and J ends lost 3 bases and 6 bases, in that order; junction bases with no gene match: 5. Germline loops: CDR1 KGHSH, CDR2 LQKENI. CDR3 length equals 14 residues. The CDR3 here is CASSPRREADTQYF. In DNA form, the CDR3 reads TGTGCCAGCTCACCGAGGCGGGAGGCGGATACGCAGTATTTT.

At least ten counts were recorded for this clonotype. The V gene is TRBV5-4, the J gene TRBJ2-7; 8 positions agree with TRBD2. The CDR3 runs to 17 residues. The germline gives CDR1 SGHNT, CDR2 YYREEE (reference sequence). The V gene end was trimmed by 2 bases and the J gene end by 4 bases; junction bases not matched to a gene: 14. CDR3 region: CASSFTPPGLGRYEQYF. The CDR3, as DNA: TGTGCCAGCAGCTTTACCCCTCCGGGACTAGGGCGATACGAGCAGTACTTC. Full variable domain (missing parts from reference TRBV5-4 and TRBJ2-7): ETGVTQSPTHLIKTRGQQVTLRCSSQSGHNTVSWYQQALGQGPQFIFQYYREEENGRGNFPPRFSGLQFPNYSSELNVNALELDDSALYLCASSFTPPGLGRYEQYFGPGTRLTVT.

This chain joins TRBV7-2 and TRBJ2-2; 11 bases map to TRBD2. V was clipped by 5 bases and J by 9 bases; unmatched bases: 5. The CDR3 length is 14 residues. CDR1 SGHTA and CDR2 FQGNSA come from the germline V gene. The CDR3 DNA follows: TGTGCCAGCAGCGCCGGGACTAGCGGACGGGAGCTGTTTTTT. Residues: CASSAGTSGRELFF.

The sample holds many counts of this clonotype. The CDR3 coding sequence is TGCGCCAGCAGCCCAGGGTCAGATACGCAGTATTTT. Amino acids: CASSPGSDTQYF. The V gene is TRBV23-1, the J gene TRBJ2-3, with D tentatively TRBD1 (5 bases). TRBV23-1 is sorted into the ORF group, with uncertain function. This CDR3 is 12 amino acids long. V was clipped by 6 bases and J by 4 bases, with 8 bases between them.

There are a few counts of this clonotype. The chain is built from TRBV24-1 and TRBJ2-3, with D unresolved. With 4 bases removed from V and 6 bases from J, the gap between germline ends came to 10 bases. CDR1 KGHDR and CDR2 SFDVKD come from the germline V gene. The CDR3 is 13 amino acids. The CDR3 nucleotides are TGTGCCACCAGTGACCGCGGACGGGATACGCAGTATTTT. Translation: CATSDRGRDTQYF.

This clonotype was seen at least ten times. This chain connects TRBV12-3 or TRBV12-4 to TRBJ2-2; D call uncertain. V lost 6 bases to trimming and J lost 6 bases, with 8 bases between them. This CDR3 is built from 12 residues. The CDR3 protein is CASRPPSGELFF. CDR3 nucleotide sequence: TGTGCCAGCAGACCGCCGTCCGGGGAGCTGTTTTTT.

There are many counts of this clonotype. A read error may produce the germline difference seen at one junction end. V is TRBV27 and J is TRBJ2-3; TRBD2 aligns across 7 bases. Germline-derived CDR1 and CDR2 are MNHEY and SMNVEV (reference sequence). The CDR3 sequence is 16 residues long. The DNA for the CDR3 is TGTGCCAGCAGTTTATTTGGTTCTAGCGGCACAGACACGCAGTATTTT. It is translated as CASSLFGSSGTDTQYF.

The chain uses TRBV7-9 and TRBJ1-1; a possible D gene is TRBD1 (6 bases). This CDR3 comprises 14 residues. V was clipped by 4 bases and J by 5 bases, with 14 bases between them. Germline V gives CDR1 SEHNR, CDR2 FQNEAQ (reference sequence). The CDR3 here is CASSSTQQGTEAFF. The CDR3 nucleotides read TGTGCCAGCAGCTCCACCCAGCAGGGGACTGAAGCTTTCTTT. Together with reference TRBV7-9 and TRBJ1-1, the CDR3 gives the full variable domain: DTGVSQNPRHKITKRGQNVTFRCDPISEHNRLYWYRQTLGQGPEFLTYFQNEAQLEKSRLLSDRFSAERPKGSFSTLEIQRTEQGDSAMYLCASSSTQQGTEAFFGQGTRLTVV.

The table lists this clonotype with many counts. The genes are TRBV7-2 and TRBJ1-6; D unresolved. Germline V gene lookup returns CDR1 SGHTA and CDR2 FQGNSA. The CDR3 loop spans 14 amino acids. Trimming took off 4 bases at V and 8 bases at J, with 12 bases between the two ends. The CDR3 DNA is TGTGCCAGCAGCTCCGGGAGAATGGATTCACCCCTCCACTTT. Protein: CASSSGRMDSPLHF.

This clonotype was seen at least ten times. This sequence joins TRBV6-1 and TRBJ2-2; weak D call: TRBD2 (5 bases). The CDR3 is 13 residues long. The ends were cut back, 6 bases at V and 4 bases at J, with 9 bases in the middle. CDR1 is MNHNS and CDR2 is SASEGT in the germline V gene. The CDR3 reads CASSRDVTGELFF. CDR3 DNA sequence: TGTGCCAGCAGCCGGGATGTCACCGGGGAGCTGTTTTTT.

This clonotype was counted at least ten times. As DNA, the CDR3 is TGTGCCAGCAGCTGGACAGGGAGAGCAGATACGCAGTATTTT. This codes for CASSWTGRADTQYF. The rearrangement joins TRBV7-9 to TRBJ2-3, with 8 bases that match TRBD1. Germline V lookup: CDR1 SEHNR, CDR2 FQNEAQ (reference sequence). The J segment lost 4 bases and the V segment lost 4 bases, leaving 4 bases of the junction unmatched. This CDR3 is built from 14 residues.

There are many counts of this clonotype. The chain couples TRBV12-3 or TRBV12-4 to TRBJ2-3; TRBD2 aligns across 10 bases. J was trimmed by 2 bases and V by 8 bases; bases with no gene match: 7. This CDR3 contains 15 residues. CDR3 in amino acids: CASSKTSGHTDTQYF. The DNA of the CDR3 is TGTGCCAGCTCCAAGACTAGCGGGCACACAGATACGCAGTATTTT.

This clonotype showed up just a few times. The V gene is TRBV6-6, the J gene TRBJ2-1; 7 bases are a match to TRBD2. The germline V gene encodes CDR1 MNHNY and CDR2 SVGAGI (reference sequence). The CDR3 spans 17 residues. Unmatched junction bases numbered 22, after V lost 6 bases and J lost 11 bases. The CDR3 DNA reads TGTGCCAGCAGCGGGAGGTCTTTACTCCGGGCAAGCGGCAAGCAGTTCTTC. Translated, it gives CASSGRSLLRASGKQFF.

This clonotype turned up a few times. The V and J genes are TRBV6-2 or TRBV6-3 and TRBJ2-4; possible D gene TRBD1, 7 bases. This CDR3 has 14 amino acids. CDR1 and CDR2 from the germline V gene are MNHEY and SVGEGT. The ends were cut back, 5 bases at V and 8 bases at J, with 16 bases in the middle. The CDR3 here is CASSPRGTVDIQYF. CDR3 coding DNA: TGTGCCAGCAGTCCCCGGGGGACAGTCGACATTCAGTACTTC.

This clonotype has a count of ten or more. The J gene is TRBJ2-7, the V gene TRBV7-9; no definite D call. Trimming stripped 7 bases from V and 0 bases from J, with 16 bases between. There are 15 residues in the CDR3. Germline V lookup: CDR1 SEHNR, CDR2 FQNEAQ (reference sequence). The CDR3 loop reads CASTHNQLSSYEQYF. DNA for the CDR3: TGTGCCAGCACCCACAACCAGCTGAGCTCCTACGAGCAGTACTTC.

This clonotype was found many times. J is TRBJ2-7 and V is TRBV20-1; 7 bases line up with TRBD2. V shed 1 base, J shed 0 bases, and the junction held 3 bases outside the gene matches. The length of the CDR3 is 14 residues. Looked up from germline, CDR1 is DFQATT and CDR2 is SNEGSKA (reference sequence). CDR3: CSARGGSDSYEQYF. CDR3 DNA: TGCAGTGCTAGAGGCGGGAGCGACTCCTACGAGCAGTACTTC.

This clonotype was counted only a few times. In DNA form, the CDR3 reads TGTGCCAGCAGCCAGGGGGCTGTGGGTGGCACCGGGGAGCTGTTTTTT. Encoded protein: CASSQGAVGGTGELFF. The rearrangement joins TRBV12-3 or TRBV12-4 to TRBJ2-2; 8 nucleotides line up with TRBD1. The CDR3 is 16 amino acids. Unmatched junction bases numbered 10, after V lost 6 bases and J lost 4 bases.

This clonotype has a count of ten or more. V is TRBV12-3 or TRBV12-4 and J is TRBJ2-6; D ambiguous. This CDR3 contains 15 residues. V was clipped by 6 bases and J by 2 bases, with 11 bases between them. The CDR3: CASSSEKTGANVLTF. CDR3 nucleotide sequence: TGTGCCAGCAGCTCGGAGAAGACTGGGGCCAACGTCCTGACTTTC.

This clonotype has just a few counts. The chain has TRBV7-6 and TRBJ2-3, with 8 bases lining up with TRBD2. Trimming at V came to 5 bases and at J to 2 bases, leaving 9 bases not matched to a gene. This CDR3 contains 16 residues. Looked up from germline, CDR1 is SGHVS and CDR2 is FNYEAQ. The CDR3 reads CASSLTHGGDTDTQYF. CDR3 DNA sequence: TGTGCCAGCAGCCTAACCCACGGGGGGGACACAGATACGCAGTATTTT.